The source of this T cell receptor beta chain is a study of blood T cell repertoires in COVID-19. The wider study: Specimens from acute and convalescent COVID-19 originated in the United States, Italy and Spain.

Only in-frame clones appear in the TCRdb table, and some are missing; sequencing was by immunoSEQ multiplex PCR. In the table there are about 330,000 clones, roughly 88% of which are singletons. This clone appeared once. Recruitment covered under 25 US areas and drew participants whose ages spanned roughly 18 to 89 years. This CDR3 has 15 amino acids. Germline lookup yields CDR1 SEHNR and CDR2 FQNEAQ (reference sequence). Trimming pared 1 base from V and 0 bases from J, leaving 9 bases between. This rearrangement joins TRBV7-9 to TRBJ1-1; no clear D. The specimen sequenced was PBMCs or T cells enriched from blood (not recorded which). The TCR originated in a man aged 25 to 40 who had recovered from COVID-19. The CDR3 sequence: CASSLELHLNTEAFF. The CDR3, as DNA: TGTGCCAGCAGCTTAGAGTTACACCTGAACACTGAAGCTTTCTTT.